The 14 T cell receptor beta chains listed next were all sequenced from one sample in a study of blood T cell repertoires in COVID-19. Data came from immunoSEQ multiplex PCR; TCRdb stores just in-frame clones and leaves some out. The table records over 110,000 clones, more than 60% of them present only once. Material for sequencing was peripheral blood. Source of these receptors: an elderly man with acute or convalescent COVID-19.

The chain carries TRBV2 and TRBJ1-2, with D uncertain. Germline V gene sequence: CDR1 SNHLY, CDR2 FYNNEI. Trimming left V 2 bases short and J 0 bases short, with 4 bases between. The CDR3 has 13 amino acids. CDR3 DNA: TGTGCCAGCAGTGAACCCTCTAACTATGGCTACACCTTC. Its protein is CASSEPSNYGYTF.

The chain links TRBV7-2 to TRBJ2-5; 7 positions match TRBD1. Per germline, CDR1 SGHTA and CDR2 FQGNSA. The length of the CDR3 is 15 residues. With 3 bases clipped from V and 2 bases from J, the junction kept 6 bases outside the gene matches. CDR3 region: CASSFSGTAQETQYF. The CDR3 DNA is TGTGCCAGCAGCTTTTCCGGGACAGCTCAAGAGACCCAGTACTTC.

The rearrangement joins TRBV29-1 to TRBJ2-3, with D perhaps matching TRBD2 (7 bases). Germline CDR1 SQVTM, CDR2 ANQGSEA. The CDR3 is made up of 16 amino acids. The germline V and J ends were trimmed by 5 bases and 6 bases, with 24 bases remaining between them. CDR3 protein: CSVRALRGGEPDTQYF. CDR3 DNA: TGCAGCGTTCGGGCCCTTCGCGGGGGCGAGCCGGATACGCAGTATTTT.

The CDR3 nucleotides read TGTGCCAGCAGCTTGGACATCCAAGAGACCCAGTACTTC. It yields the protein CASSLDIQETQYF. The gene calls are TRBV5-6 and TRBJ2-5; D gene uncertain. Germline values: CDR1 SGHDT, CDR2 YYEEEE. There are 13 residues in the CDR3. Trimming left V 0 bases short and J 1 base short, with 4 bases between.

CDR3 protein: CASSVQQGTGELFF. The CDR3 nucleotides are TGTGCCAGCAGTGTTCAACAGGGCACCGGGGAGCTGTTTTTT. The chain recombines TRBV2 with TRBJ2-2; a weak D match, TRBD1 (6 bases). The germline CDR1 and CDR2 sequences are SNHLY and FYNNEI. V lost 4 bases and J 4 bases, leaving 10 bases between the germline ends. The CDR3 extends over 14 amino acids.

The chain carries TRBV5-8 and TRBJ2-3; 10 positions match TRBD2. Unmatched junction bases numbered 10, after V lost 1 base and J lost 2 bases. Germline loops: CDR1 SGHTS, CDR2 YDEGEE. The CDR3 runs to 18 residues. CDR3: CASSLSGVLAGATDTQYF. CDR3 DNA: TGTGCCAGCAGCTTGTCTGGTGTTCTAGCGGGGGCCACAGATACGCAGTATTTT.

The V gene is TRBV2, the J gene TRBJ2-1, with TRBD2 identical over 8 bases. This CDR3 has 15 residues. Unmatched junction bases numbered 14, after V lost 6 bases and J lost 10 bases. Germline CDR1 SNHLY, CDR2 FYNNEI. CDR3 bases: TGTGCCAGCAGACCCCCTCCCGCGGGGGGCGGCGAGCAGTTCTTC. It codes for CASRPPPAGGGEQFF.

This clone was seen a handful of times. The J gene is TRBJ2-7, the V gene TRBV11-2; 12 bases align to TRBD2. The CDR3 loop spans 16 amino acids. CDR1 and CDR2 from the germline V gene are SGHAT and FQNNGV. The ends lost 5 bases at V and 3 bases at J; junction bases unmatched: 8. The CDR3 nucleotides are TGTGCCAGCAGCACCTCACTAGCGGGGGGTTTCTACGAGCAGTACTTC. This translates into CASSTSLAGGFYEQYF.

The chain is built from TRBV5-6 and TRBJ2-7; D may be TRBD2 (5 bases). CDR1 and CDR2 from the germline V gene are SGHDT and YYEEEE. The CDR3 contains 15 residues. V was pared by 0 bases and J by 0 bases, with 10 bases between. CDR3 nucleotide sequence: TGTGCCAGCAGCTTGGTCGGGGAAGGCTCCTACGAGCAGTACTTC. Protein product: CASSLVGEGSYEQYF. Full variable domain (remainder filled in from reference TRBV5-6 and TRBJ2-7): DAGVTQSPTHLIKTRGQQVTLRCSPKSGHDTVSWYQQALGQGPQFIFQYYEEEERQRGNFPDRFSGHQFPNYSSELNVNALLLGDSALYLCASSLVGEGSYEQYFGPGTRLTVT.

The rearrangement links TRBV7-6 to TRBJ2-3; D remains unclear. V was pared by 1 base and J by 2 bases, with 10 bases between. Germline V lookup: CDR1 SGHVS, CDR2 FNYEAQ. CDR3 length: 15 residues. The CDR3 DNA reads TGTGCCAGCAGCTTAGAGGCAGACTTCACAGATACGCAGTATTTT. As protein: CASSLEADFTDTQYF.

On this clone: Its ends do not fully match the called genes, so a read error is possible. This chain links TRBV6-1 with TRBJ2-3, with 9 bases aligning to TRBD2. CDR3 length: 14 residues. CDR1 MNHNS and CDR2 SASEGT come from the germline V gene. CDR3 DNA sequence: TGTGCCAGCAGTAAAGCGGGGGGAACAGATACGCAGTATTTT. Its protein is CASSKAGGTDTQYF.

The CDR3 reads CASKNIGDEQFF. The CDR3 DNA sequence: TGTGCCAGCAAGAATATAGGAGATGAGCAGTTCTTC. The rearrangement uses TRBV11-2 and TRBJ2-1, with no clear D. The CDR3 has 12 residues. Trimming removed 7 bases from V and 8 bases from J, with 12 bases in between. Per the germline V gene, CDR1 is SGHAT and CDR2 is FQNNGV.

This chain connects TRBV9 to TRBJ2-2, with 8 bases aligning to TRBD2. Germline assignment: CDR1 SGDLS and CDR2 YYNGEE. The CDR3 sequence is 17 residues long. V dropped 5 bases and J dropped 0; count of bases not matched to a gene: 9. CDR3 region: CASRRGGHISNTGELFF. Written as DNA, the CDR3 is TGTGCCAGCAGACGGGGGGGACACATCTCGAACACCGGGGAGCTGTTTTTT.

This chain links TRBV9 with TRBJ2-1; the D gene is possibly TRBD1 (8 bases). Germline values: CDR1 SGDLS, CDR2 YYNGEE. The CDR3 spans 14 residues. V dropped 4 bases and J dropped 8 bases, with 16 bases sitting between them. CDR3: CASSPQGGPDEQFF. CDR3 bases: TGTGCCAGCAGCCCACAGGGGGGGCCCGATGAGCAGTTCTTC.